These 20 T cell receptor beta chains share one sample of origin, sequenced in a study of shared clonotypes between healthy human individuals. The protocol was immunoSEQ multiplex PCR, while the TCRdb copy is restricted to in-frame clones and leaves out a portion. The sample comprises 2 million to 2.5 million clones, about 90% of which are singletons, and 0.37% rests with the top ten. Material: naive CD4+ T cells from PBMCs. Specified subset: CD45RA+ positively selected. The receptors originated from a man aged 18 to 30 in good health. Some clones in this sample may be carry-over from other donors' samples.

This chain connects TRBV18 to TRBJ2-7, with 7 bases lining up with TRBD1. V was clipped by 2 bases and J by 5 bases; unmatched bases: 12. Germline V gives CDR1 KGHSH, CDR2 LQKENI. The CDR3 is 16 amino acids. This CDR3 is CASSPMIHQGTDEQYF. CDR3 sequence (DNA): TGTGCCAGCTCACCAATGATCCACCAGGGGACAGACGAGCAGTACTTC.

In DNA, the CDR3 is TGTGCCAGCAGCTTGCAGGGGCCCAATGTCGAGCAGTACTTC. The encoded protein is CASSLQGPNVEQYF. The chain uses TRBV11-1 and TRBJ2-7; tentatively, D is TRBD1 (6 bases). The germline gives CDR1 SGHAT, CDR2 FQDESV (reference sequence). This CDR3 has 14 residues. Trimming took off 3 bases at V and 6 bases at J, with 15 bases between the two ends.

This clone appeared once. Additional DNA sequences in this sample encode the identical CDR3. The CDR3 region has the DNA TGTGCCAGCAGCGCGTCCTACGAGCAGTACTTC. Protein sequence: CASSASYEQYF. This chain connects TRBV11-2 to TRBJ2-7; D ambiguous. Trimming cost V 5 bases and J 1 base, with 3 bases left between them. The CDR3 loop spans 11 amino acids. CDR1 is SGHAT, CDR2 FQNNGV, per germline.

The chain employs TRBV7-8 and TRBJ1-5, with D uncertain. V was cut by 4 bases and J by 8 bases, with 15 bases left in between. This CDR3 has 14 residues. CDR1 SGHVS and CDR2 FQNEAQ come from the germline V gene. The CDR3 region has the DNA TGTGCCAGCAGCTCCATGGCTGTTAATGAGCCCCAGCATTTT. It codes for CASSSMAVNEPQHF.

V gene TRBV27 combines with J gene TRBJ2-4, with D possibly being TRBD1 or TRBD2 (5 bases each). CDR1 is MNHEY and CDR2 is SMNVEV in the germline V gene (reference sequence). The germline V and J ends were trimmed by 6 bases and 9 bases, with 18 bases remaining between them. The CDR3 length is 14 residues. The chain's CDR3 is CASSDGTAIGIQYF. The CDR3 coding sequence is TGTGCCAGCAGCGACGGGACCGCCATCGGCATTCAGTACTTC.

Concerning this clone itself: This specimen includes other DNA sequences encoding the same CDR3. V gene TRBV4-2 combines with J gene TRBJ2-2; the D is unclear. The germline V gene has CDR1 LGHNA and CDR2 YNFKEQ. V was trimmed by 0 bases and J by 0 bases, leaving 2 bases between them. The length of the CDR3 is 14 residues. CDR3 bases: TGTGCCAGCAGCCAAGAAACGAACACCGGGGAGCTGTTTTTT. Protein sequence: CASSQETNTGELFF.

DNA of the CDR3: TGTGCCTGGAGTGTATCCCAGGTTCGGGACACTGAAGCTTTCTTT. It specifies CAWSVSQVRDTEAFF. V gene TRBV30 combines with J gene TRBJ1-1; no firm D call. This CDR3 has 15 amino acids. Germline CDR1 GTSNPN, CDR2 SVGIG (reference sequence). Deletions cut 0 bases from V and 3 bases from J, with 14 bases between.

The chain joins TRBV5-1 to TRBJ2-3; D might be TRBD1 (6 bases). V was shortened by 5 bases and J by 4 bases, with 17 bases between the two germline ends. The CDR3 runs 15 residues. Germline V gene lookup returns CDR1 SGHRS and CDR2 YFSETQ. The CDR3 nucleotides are TGCGCCAGCAGTCAGACAGGTCCAAGTGCAGATACGCAGTATTTT. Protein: CASSQTGPSADTQYF.

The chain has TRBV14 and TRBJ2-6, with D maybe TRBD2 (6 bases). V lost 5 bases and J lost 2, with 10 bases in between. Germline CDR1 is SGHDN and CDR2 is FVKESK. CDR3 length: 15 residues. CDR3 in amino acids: CASSSWRAGANVLTF. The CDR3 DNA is TGTGCCAGCAGCTCTTGGAGGGCTGGGGCCAACGTCCTGACTTTC. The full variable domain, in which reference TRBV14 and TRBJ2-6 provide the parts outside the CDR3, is EAGVTQFPSHSVIEKGQTVTLRCDPISGHDNLYWYRRVMGKEIKFLLHFVKESKQDESGMPNNRFLAERTGGTYSTLKVQPAELEDSGVYFCASSSWRAGANVLTFGAGSRLTVL.

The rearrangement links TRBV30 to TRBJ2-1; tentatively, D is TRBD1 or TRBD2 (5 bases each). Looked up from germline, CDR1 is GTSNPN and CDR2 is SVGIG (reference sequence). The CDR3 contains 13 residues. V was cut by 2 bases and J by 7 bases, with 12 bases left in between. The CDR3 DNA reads TGTGCCTGGAGTAAAACTGGGGGTAATGAGCAGTTCTTC. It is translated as CAWSKTGGNEQFF.

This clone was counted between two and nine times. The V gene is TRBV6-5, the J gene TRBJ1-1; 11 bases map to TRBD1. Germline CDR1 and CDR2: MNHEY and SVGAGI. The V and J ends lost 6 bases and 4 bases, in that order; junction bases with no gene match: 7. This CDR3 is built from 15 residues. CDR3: CASRGGQGVSTEAFF. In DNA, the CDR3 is TGTGCCAGCAGGGGGGGACAGGGGGTGAGCACTGAAGCTTTCTTT.

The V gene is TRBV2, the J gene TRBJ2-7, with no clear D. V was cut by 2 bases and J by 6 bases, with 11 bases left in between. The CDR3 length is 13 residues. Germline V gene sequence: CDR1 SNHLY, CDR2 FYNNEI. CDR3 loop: CASSEFGQAEQYF. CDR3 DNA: TGTGCCAGCAGTGAATTTGGTCAAGCCGAGCAGTACTTC. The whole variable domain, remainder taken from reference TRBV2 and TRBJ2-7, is EPEVTQTPSHQVTQMGQEVILRCVPISNHLYFYWYRQILGQKVEFLVSFYNNEISEKSEIFDDQFSVERPDGSNFTLKIRSTKLEDSAMYFCASSEFGQAEQYFGPGTRLTVT.

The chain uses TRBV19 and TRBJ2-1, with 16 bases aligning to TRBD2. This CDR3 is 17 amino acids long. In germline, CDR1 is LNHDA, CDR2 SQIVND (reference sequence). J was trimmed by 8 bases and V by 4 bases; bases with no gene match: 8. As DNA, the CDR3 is TGTGCCAGTAGTAGAGGGACTAGCGGGAGGGCCGAGGATGAGCAGTTCTTC. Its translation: CASSRGTSGRAEDEQFF.

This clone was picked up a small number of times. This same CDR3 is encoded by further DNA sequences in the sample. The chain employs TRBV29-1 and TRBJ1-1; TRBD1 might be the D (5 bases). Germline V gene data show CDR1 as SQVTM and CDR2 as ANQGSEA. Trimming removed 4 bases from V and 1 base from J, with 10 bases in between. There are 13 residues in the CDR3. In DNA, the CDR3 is TGCAGCGTTGTCGGACACCAGAACACTGAAGCTTTCTTT. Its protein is CSVVGHQNTEAFF.

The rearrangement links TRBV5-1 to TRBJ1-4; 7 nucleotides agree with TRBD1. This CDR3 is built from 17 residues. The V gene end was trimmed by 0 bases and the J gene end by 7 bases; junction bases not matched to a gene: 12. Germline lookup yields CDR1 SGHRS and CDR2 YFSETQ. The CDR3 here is CASSLAASGGSGEKLFF. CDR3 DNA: TGCGCCAGCAGCTTGGCCGCTTCAGGGGGGTCCGGTGAAAAACTGTTTTTT.

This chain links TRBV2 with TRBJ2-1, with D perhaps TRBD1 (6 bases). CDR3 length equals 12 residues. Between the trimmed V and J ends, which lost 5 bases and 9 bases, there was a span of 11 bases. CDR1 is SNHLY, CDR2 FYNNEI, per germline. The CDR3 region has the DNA TGTGCCAGCAGTTCCCAGGGGAGTGAGCAGTTCTTC. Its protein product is CASSSQGSEQFF.

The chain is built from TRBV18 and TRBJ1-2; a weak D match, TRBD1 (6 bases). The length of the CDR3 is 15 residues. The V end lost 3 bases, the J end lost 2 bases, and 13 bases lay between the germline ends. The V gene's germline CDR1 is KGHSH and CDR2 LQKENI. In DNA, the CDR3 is TGTGCCAGCTCACCCGTTCGAGGACAGAACTATGGCTACACCTTC. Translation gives CASSPVRGQNYGYTF.

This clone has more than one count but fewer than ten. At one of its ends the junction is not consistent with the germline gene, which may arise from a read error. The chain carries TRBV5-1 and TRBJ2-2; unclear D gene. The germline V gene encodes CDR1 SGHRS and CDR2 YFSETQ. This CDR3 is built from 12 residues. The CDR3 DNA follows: TGCGCCAGCAGCCACTCGTCCGGCGAGCTGTTTTTT. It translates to CASSHSSGELFF.

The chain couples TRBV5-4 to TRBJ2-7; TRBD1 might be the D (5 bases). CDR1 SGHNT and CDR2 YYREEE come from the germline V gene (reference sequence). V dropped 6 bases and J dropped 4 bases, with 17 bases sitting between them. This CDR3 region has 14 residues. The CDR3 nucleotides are TGTGCCAGCACCATGGCGCAGGGCCCATACGAGCAGTACTTC. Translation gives CASTMAQGPYEQYF.

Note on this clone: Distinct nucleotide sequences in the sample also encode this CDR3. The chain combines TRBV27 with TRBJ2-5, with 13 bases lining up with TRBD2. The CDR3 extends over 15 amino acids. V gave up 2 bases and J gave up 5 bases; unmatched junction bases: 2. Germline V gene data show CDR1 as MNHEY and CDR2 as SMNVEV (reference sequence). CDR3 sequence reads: CASSLGLAGVETQYF. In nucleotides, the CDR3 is TGTGCCAGCAGTTTAGGACTAGCGGGAGTGGAGACCCAGTACTTC.